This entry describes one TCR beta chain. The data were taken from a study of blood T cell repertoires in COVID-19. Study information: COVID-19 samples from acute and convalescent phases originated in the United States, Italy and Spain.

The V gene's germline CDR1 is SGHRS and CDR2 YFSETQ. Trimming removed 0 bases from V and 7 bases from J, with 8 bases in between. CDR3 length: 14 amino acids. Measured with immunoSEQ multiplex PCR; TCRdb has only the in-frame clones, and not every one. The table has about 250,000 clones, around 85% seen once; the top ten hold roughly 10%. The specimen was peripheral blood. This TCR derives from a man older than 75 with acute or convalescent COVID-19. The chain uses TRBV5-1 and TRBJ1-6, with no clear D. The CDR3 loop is CASSLAQENSPLHF. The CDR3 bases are TGCGCCAGCAGCTTGGCGCAGGAAAATTCACCCCTCCACTTT.